These T cell receptor beta chains were read from a single sample in a study of molecular identifiers for immune sequencing clone quantification. TCRdb ran MiXCR on the PCR reads and lists one entry per CDR3 protein. The table records approximately 550,000 distinct CDR3 sequences, 20% to 25% of them present only once. The sample consisted of naive CD8+ T cells from blood, with Jurkat cell RNA spiked in. Receptors originate from a human donor in good health. Some libraries in this study had Jurkat cell RNA spiked in. Both conserved end residues are part of each CDR3. The D gene is left open where the match is weak. For some rows the clone size is stated as once, few or many, or as a class when expanded; others skip it.

j_call d_call v_call clone_size cdr3_aa cdr3_nt
TRBJ2-7 NA TRBV25-1 many CASRTVAEQYF TGTGCCAGCAGGACCGTAGCTGAGCAGTACTTC
TRBJ1-5 NA TRBV19 NA CASSIASGQPQHF TGTGCCAGTAGTATCGCGTCCGGTCAGCCCCAGCATTTT
TRBJ1-1 NA TRBV15 NA CATRPTGSSEAFF TGTGCCACCAGACCTACAGGGAGCTCTGAAGCTTTCTTT
TRBJ1-2 NA TRBV29-1 NA CSVASPQGSPSGGYTF TGCAGCGTTGCCTCCCCACAGGGTTCTCCGAGTGGAGGCTACACCTTC
TRBJ2-5 NA TRBV9 NA CASSPKAGGVQETQYF TGTGCCAGCAGCCCCAAAGCCGGAGGCGTACAAGAGACCCAGTACTTC
TRBJ2-5 NA TRBV25-1 NA CASSPQREETQYF TGTGCCAGCAGTCCTCAGCGGGAAGAGACCCAGTACTTC
TRBJ1-5 TRBD1 TRBV4-1 many CASSPNQGAHQPQHF TGCGCCAGCAGCCCAAATCAGGGGGCTCATCAGCCCCAGCATTTT
TRBJ1-5 NA TRBV4-1 many CASSQAGTQEPQHF TGCGCCAGCAGCCAGGCCGGGACCCAGGAGCCCCAGCATTTT
TRBJ1-1 TRBD1 TRBV29-1 many CSVEGDRGHTEAFF TGCAGCGTTGAGGGGGACAGGGGGCACACTGAAGCTTTCTTT
TRBJ2-3 TRBD2 TRBV27 many CASQSGGLAGLDTQYF TGTGCCAGCCAGAGTGGTGGGCTAGCGGGTTTAGATACGCAGTATTTT
TRBJ2-7 NA TRBV7-6 many CASSLARVGYEQYF TGTGCCAGCAGCTTAGCGCGGGTGGGCTACGAGCAGTACTTC
TRBJ2-5 NA TRBV7-8 many CASSTIPRGPQETQYF TGTGCCAGCAGCACGATACCCAGGGGTCCCCAAGAGACCCAGTACTTC
TRBJ2-7 TRBD1 TRBV5-4 once CASNLIGTGHYEQYF TGTGCCAGCAACTTGATCGGGACAGGGCACTACGAGCAGTACTTC
TRBJ1-5 NA TRBV19 NA CATAVRVYQPQHF TGTGCGACGGCCGTGAGGGTCTATCAGCCCCAGCATTTT
TRBJ2-3 TRBD2 TRBV6-5 NA CASSWSSRGVADAQYF TGTGCCAGCAGTTGGAGTAGCCGGGGGGTTGCAGATGCGCAGTATTTT
TRBJ2-2 NA TRBV20-1 many CSARDYRAETGELFF TGCAGTGCTAGAGATTACCGGGCAGAAACCGGGGAGCTGTTTTTT
TRBJ2-7 TRBD2 TRBV20-1 NA CSAKWGLAGGEQYF TGCAGTGCAAAATGGGGACTAGCGGGAGGCGAGCAGTACTTC
TRBJ2-1 NA TRBV29-1 many CSVEDLGPNPNNEQFF TGCAGCGTTGAAGATCTTGGGCCGAACCCGAACAATGAGCAGTTCTTC
TRBJ2-3 TRBD2 TRBV4-3 NA CASGGGASDTQYF TGCGCCAGCGGCGGGGGGGCTTCAGATACGCAGTATTTT
TRBJ2-5 TRBD2 TRBV18 NA CASSPAWTSGQETQYF TGTGCCAGCTCACCTGCCTGGACTAGCGGGCAAGAGACCCAGTACTTC
TRBJ2-3 NA TRBV14 many CASSLTRTDTQYF TGTGCCAGCAGCCTAACGCGCACAGATACGCAGTATTTT
TRBJ2-5 NA TRBV30 few CAWREGGVETQYF TGTGCCTGGAGGGAAGGGGGAGTAGAGACCCAGTACTTC
TRBJ2-6 NA TRBV19 many CASSQGYTNVLTF TGTGCCAGTAGCCAGGGGTATACCAACGTCCTGACTTTC
TRBJ1-5 NA TRBV6-4 NA CASSDSKQNSNQPQHF TGTGCCAGCAGTGACTCGAAACAGAATAGCAATCAGCCCCAGCATTTT
TRBJ2-3 NA TRBV24-1 NA CATSTAGVADTQYF TGTGCCACCAGTACGGCAGGGGTTGCAGATACGCAGTATTTT
TRBJ2-3 TRBD2 TRBV12-3/TRBV12-4 few CASSPTTSGVDTQYF TGTGCCAGCAGTCCCACGACTAGCGGGGTAGATACGCAGTATTTT
TRBJ2-7 NA TRBV9 many CASSPRQEPSYEQYF TGTGCCAGCAGCCCCCGACAGGAACCCTCCTACGAGCAGTACTTC
TRBJ2-2 NA TRBV4-3 NA CASSPGPPTNTGELFF TGCGCCAGCAGCCCCGGACCGCCGACGAACACCGGGGAGCTGTTTTTT
TRBJ2-1 TRBD2 TRBV6-2/TRBV6-3 NA CASLTSGSSNEQFF TGTGCCAGTCTGACTAGCGGGAGTTCGAATGAGCAGTTCTTC
TRBJ2-5 TRBD1 TRBV9 NA CAGSPSGQGGETQYF TGTGCCGGCAGCCCTTCCGGACAGGGGGGAGAGACCCAGTACTTC
TRBJ1-5 NA TRBV20-1 many CSARGRASSSQPQHF TGCAGTGCTAGAGGGCGAGCGAGTAGTAGTCAGCCCCAGCATTTT